This T cell receptor beta chain was sequenced during a study of technical replicates of blood from a handful of donors. CDR1 is LNHDA and CDR2 is SQIVND in the germline V gene (reference sequence). The CDR3 runs to 20 residues. The V segment lost 6 bases and the J segment 4 bases; nucleotides outside the gene matches: 18. The table came from immunoSEQ multiplex PCR; TCRdb's copy has only in-frame clones and leaves some out. The sample has some 70,000 clones, 70% to 90% seen once; the top ten hold around 4.6%. The specimen sequenced was PBMCs. This chain joins TRBV19 and TRBJ2-2; 12 bases align to TRBD1. The receptor comes from a human donor in good health. Some clones in this sample may be carry-over from other donors' samples. Here the CDR3 reads CASRGGVVRDRGLGTGELFF. The CDR3 DNA follows: TGTGCCAGTAGGGGCGGGGTGGTCCGGGACAGGGGGCTTGGCACCGGGGAGCTGTTTTTT.